Listed below are T cell receptor beta chains from one sample, sequenced in a study of T cell responses to AZD1222 COVID-19 vaccine. Data came from immunoSEQ multiplex PCR; TCRdb stores just in-frame clones and leaves some out. The table shows 150,000 to 200,000 clones, with roughly nine tenths occurring only once. Here the sequenced sample was peripheral blood, taken 28 days after the second AZD1222 dose. The source is an adult who received the AZD1222 COVID-19 vaccine. Both conserved end residues are trimmed from each CDR3.

length | V | CDR3
13 | TRBV2 | ASSGERASYNEQF
11 | TRBV6-4 | ASSDSIFGIQY
9 | TRBV11-2 | ASSRNNEQF
13 | TRBV10-3 | AISESPQPGETQY
16 | TRBV28 | ASSTNPRRGRTNEKLF
12 | TRBV5-8 | ASRPRATSYGYT
15 | TRBV6-1 | ASSEVSGSLGGNTIY
13 | TRBV28 | ASSLGGTGAETQY
13 | TRBV2 | ASSPGRAQGYEQF
10 | TRBV6-1 | ASSETGWEQY
11 | TRBV7-2 | ASSLGFSDTQY
11 | TRBV27 | ASSFYSNQPQH
12 | TRBV28 | ASSWSQGRNIQY
12 | TRBV27 | ASRDHGTNNEQF
12 | TRBV3-1/TRBV3-2 | ASSQGRVIETQY
10 | TRBV10-2 | ASGRDTGELF
10 | TRBV6-5 | ATGQASYGYT
12 | TRBV27 | ASSDGQAHLEAF
11 | TRBV28 | ASTQRWDSPLH
13 | TRBV3-1/TRBV3-2 | ASSQNRGNNQPQH
15 | TRBV2 | ASSEAPPGTQNTEAF
13 | TRBV2 | ASSSRTGRESPLH
15 | TRBV7-8 | ASSPRGVRLGANVLT
15 | TRBV6-6 | ASSPLMGTWTVNEQF
12 | TRBV12-5 | ASGSGTGARTQF
15 | TRBV11-3 | ASSSHFSGYGAGELF
10 | TRBV29-1 | SHTWRTDTQY
14 | TRBV28 | ASSSPREGAWETQY
11 | TRBV28 | ASRVAGENEQF
17 | TRBV7-2 | ASSKQGTGRSPWDSPLH
14 | TRBV7-3 | ASSLGVDSMNTEAF
13 | TRBV11-3 | ASSAGAQTNEKLF
13 | TRBV13 | ASSHGTAVNTEAF
14 | TRBV27 | ASSGTGTLYGTEAF
11 | TRBV11-2 | ASSPRDAGELF
13 | TRBV7-9 | ASSLQGAGANVLT
13 | TRBV5-5 | ASSLVSAGGYEQY
13 | TRBV5-6 | ASSLLLTVNTEAF
11 | TRBV6-5 | ASSTGFPDTQY
14 | TRBV27 | ASTGSGAGFHYGYT
10 | TRBV27 | ASGAAGNEQF
12 | TRBV29-1 | SVVRDRSTTEQY
14 | TRBV7-2 | ASSSTWGSTYNEQF
13 | TRBV5-1 | ASSLARHINTEAF
14 | TRBV9 | ASSEIGAGVAGTQY
17 | TRBV5-4 | ASSLPSGGRTSSYNEQF
13 | TRBV29-1 | SVANVGGHDNEQF
10 | TRBV12-3/TRBV12-4 | ASSSGGYEQY
15 | TRBV4-2 | ASSQDRTSGKVREQF
12 | TRBV6-5 | ASSPGQSNQPQH
12 | TRBV7-2 | ASSPGRGGTEAF
15 | TRBV19 | ASNNRRGRGWATEAF
10 | TRBV7-9 | ASSLVRNEQF
13 | TRBV6-2/TRBV6-3 | ASSSGDFSTDTQY
11 | TRBV19 | ASSHDRGTEAF
13 | TRBV28 | ASSHNDRSGKTQY
10 | TRBV5-4 | ASSLFEGEQF